The rows below give T cell receptor beta chains drawn from one sample of a study of T cell responses to AZD1222 COVID-19 vaccine. TCRdb keeps only in-frame clones here, not all; method: immunoSEQ multiplex PCR. The sample includes some 90,000 clones, more than 75% seen only once; the top ten take around 5.5%. The sample was peripheral blood, taken on day 0 of MenACWY control vaccination. These TCRs come from an adult in good health. Each CDR3 is given with its conserved first and last residue. Fields, in order: V gene, CDR3 length, D gene, J gene, clone size, CDR3 protein, CDR3 DNA. A D gene is named only where the DNA matches it firmly. Size is omitted from some rows. Given values are once, few, many or a class for expanded clones.

v_call: TRBV6-5; cdr3_length: 14; d_call: NA; j_call: TRBJ1-4; clone_size: once; cdr3_aa: CASKLGRINEKLFF; cdr3_nt: TGTGCCAGCAAGTTGGGAAGGATTAATGAAAAACTGTTTTTT
v_call: TRBV14; cdr3_length: 16; d_call: TRBD1; j_call: TRBJ1-2; clone_size: NA; cdr3_aa: CASSQVPGGPWGGYTF; cdr3_nt: TGTGCCAGCAGCCAAGTACCAGGGGGGCCCTGGGGTGGCTACACCTTC
v_call: TRBV7-2; cdr3_length: 14; d_call: TRBD1; j_call: TRBJ2-7; clone_size: NA; cdr3_aa: CASSLGQANNEQYF; cdr3_nt: TGTGCCAGCAGCTTGGGACAGGCTAACAACGAGCAGTACTTC
v_call: TRBV19; cdr3_length: 15; d_call: NA; j_call: TRBJ2-7; clone_size: once; cdr3_aa: CASSFPESGPYEQYF; cdr3_nt: TGTGCCAGTAGTTTCCCGGAGAGTGGGCCCTACGAGCAGTACTTC
v_call: TRBV2; cdr3_length: 11; d_call: NA; j_call: TRBJ2-7; clone_size: NA; cdr3_aa: CASSEGFEQYF; cdr3_nt: TGTGCCAGCAGTGAAGGGTTCGAGCAGTACTTC
v_call: TRBV10-3; cdr3_length: 14; d_call: NA; j_call: TRBJ1-5; clone_size: NA; cdr3_aa: CAISGPDSNQPQHF; cdr3_nt: TGTGCCATCAGTGGGCCAGATAGCAATCAGCCCCAGCATTTT
v_call: TRBV27; cdr3_length: 16; d_call: TRBD2; j_call: TRBJ2-2; clone_size: NA; cdr3_aa: CASSLLAGGPTGELFF; cdr3_nt: TGTGCCAGCAGTTTATTGGCGGGAGGGCCGACCGGGGAGCTGTTTTTT
v_call: TRBV19; cdr3_length: 15; d_call: TRBD1; j_call: TRBJ2-7; clone_size: NA; cdr3_aa: CASSPRTGGSYEQYF; cdr3_nt: TGTGCCAGTAGTCCACGGACAGGGGGGTCCTACGAGCAGTACTTC
v_call: TRBV5-1; cdr3_length: 16; d_call: TRBD1; j_call: TRBJ2-3; clone_size: NA; cdr3_aa: CASSRPEQGAGDTQYF; cdr3_nt: TGCGCCAGCAGCAGACCCGAACAGGGGGCAGGTGATACGCAGTATTTT
v_call: TRBV19; cdr3_length: 16; d_call: TRBD2; j_call: TRBJ2-3; clone_size: NA; cdr3_aa: CASSIMLAGVADTQYF; cdr3_nt: TGTGCCAGTAGTATAATGCTAGCGGGGGTCGCAGATACGCAGTATTTT
v_call: TRBV10-2; cdr3_length: 14; d_call: NA; j_call: TRBJ1-2; clone_size: NA; cdr3_aa: CASSTGRGNYGYTF; cdr3_nt: TGCGCCAGCAGTACGGGCAGGGGTAACTATGGCTACACCTTC
v_call: TRBV7-2; cdr3_length: 14; d_call: NA; j_call: TRBJ1-1; clone_size: NA; cdr3_aa: CASSLVGTYTEAFF; cdr3_nt: TGTGCCAGCAGCTTGGTAGGGACTTACACTGAAGCTTTCTTT
v_call: TRBV28; cdr3_length: 12; d_call: NA; j_call: TRBJ1-2; clone_size: NA; cdr3_aa: CASSQGAYGYTF; cdr3_nt: TGTGCCAGCAGTCAAGGGGCCTATGGCTACACCTTC
v_call: TRBV12-3/TRBV12-4; cdr3_length: 13; d_call: TRBD1; j_call: TRBJ1-1; clone_size: NA; cdr3_aa: CASSLRGTEEAFF; cdr3_nt: TGTGCCAGCAGTTTGCGGGGGACAGAAGAAGCTTTCTTT
v_call: TRBV27; cdr3_length: 13; d_call: NA; j_call: TRBJ1-5; clone_size: NA; cdr3_aa: CASSLGQNQPQHF; cdr3_nt: TGTGCCAGCAGTCTAGGACAGAATCAGCCCCAGCATTTT
v_call: TRBV6-5; cdr3_length: 13; d_call: NA; j_call: TRBJ1-2; clone_size: NA; cdr3_aa: CASTPFSSYGYTF; cdr3_nt: TGTGCCAGCACACCGTTCTCCTCGTATGGCTACACCTTC
v_call: TRBV6-5; cdr3_length: 12; d_call: NA; j_call: TRBJ2-2; clone_size: once; cdr3_aa: CASVGNTGELFF; cdr3_nt: TGTGCCAGCGTGGGGAACACCGGGGAGCTGTTTTTT
v_call: TRBV19; cdr3_length: 14; d_call: NA; j_call: TRBJ1-2; clone_size: NA; cdr3_aa: CATAMVVGGYGYTF; cdr3_nt: TGTGCCACCGCTATGGTAGTCGGAGGCTATGGCTACACCTTC
v_call: TRBV27; cdr3_length: 12; d_call: NA; j_call: TRBJ2-7; clone_size: NA; cdr3_aa: CASSSHSYEQYF; cdr3_nt: TGTGCCAGCAGTTCACACTCCTACGAGCAGTACTTC
v_call: TRBV7-9; cdr3_length: 12; d_call: NA; j_call: TRBJ1-6; clone_size: NA; cdr3_aa: CASSLVDSPLHF; cdr3_nt: TGTGCCAGCAGCTTAGTGGATTCACCCCTCCACTTT
v_call: TRBV28; cdr3_length: 16; d_call: NA; j_call: TRBJ1-5; clone_size: NA; cdr3_aa: CASSSFQGFGNQPQHF; cdr3_nt: TGTGCCAGCAGCTCTTTCCAGGGGTTTGGGAATCAGCCCCAGCATTTT
v_call: TRBV6-2/TRBV6-3; cdr3_length: 13; d_call: NA; j_call: TRBJ2-1; clone_size: NA; cdr3_aa: CASSYAGYNEQFF; cdr3_nt: TGTGCCAGCAGTTACGCAGGGTACAATGAGCAGTTCTTC
v_call: TRBV6-5; cdr3_length: 13; d_call: NA; j_call: TRBJ1-2; clone_size: NA; cdr3_aa: CASSQTEHYGYTF; cdr3_nt: TGTGCCAGCAGTCAAACAGAACATTATGGCTACACCTTC
v_call: TRBV6-5; cdr3_length: 13; d_call: NA; j_call: TRBJ2-2; clone_size: NA; cdr3_aa: CASSYSFTGELFF; cdr3_nt: TGTGCCAGCAGTTACTCCTTCACCGGGGAGCTGTTTTTT
v_call: TRBV7-6; cdr3_length: 16; d_call: TRBD2; j_call: TRBJ2-2; clone_size: NA; cdr3_aa: CASSPSGGPATGELFF; cdr3_nt: TGTGCCAGCAGCCCTAGCGGGGGGCCTGCCACCGGGGAGCTGTTTTTT
v_call: TRBV5-4; cdr3_length: 14; d_call: NA; j_call: TRBJ1-1; clone_size: NA; cdr3_aa: CASSLEEGVREAFF; cdr3_nt: TGTGCCAGCAGCTTGGAGGAGGGTGTGAGGGAAGCTTTCTTT
v_call: TRBV5-8; cdr3_length: 16; d_call: TRBD2; j_call: TRBJ2-1; clone_size: NA; cdr3_aa: CASSLERVAGGNEQFF; cdr3_nt: TGTGCCAGCAGCTTGGAGCGGGTAGCGGGAGGCAATGAGCAGTTCTTC
v_call: TRBV19; cdr3_length: 14; d_call: TRBD1; j_call: TRBJ2-5; clone_size: NA; cdr3_aa: CASSPGGLQETQYF; cdr3_nt: TGTGCCAGTTCCCCAGGGGGCCTCCAAGAGACCCAGTACTTC
v_call: TRBV11-2; cdr3_length: 14; d_call: TRBD1; j_call: TRBJ2-7; clone_size: NA; cdr3_aa: CASSSNRDSYEQYF; cdr3_nt: TGTGCCAGCAGCTCAAACCGGGACAGCTACGAGCAGTACTTC
v_call: TRBV5-1; cdr3_length: 19; d_call: NA; j_call: TRBJ2-1; clone_size: few; cdr3_aa: CASSLFAGGAGLSYNEQFF; cdr3_nt: TGCGCCAGCAGCTTGTTTGCTGGCGGGGCAGGGCTCTCCTACAATGAGCAGTTCTTC
v_call: TRBV28; cdr3_length: 14; d_call: TRBD1; j_call: TRBJ1-1; clone_size: NA; cdr3_aa: CASSPGQTNTEAFF; cdr3_nt: TGTGCCAGCAGTCCGGGACAGACAAACACTGAAGCTTTCTTT
v_call: TRBV6-2/TRBV6-3; cdr3_length: 15; d_call: TRBD1; j_call: TRBJ1-1; clone_size: NA; cdr3_aa: CASSSHRTGGTEAFF; cdr3_nt: TGTGCCAGCAGTTCTCATAGGACAGGGGGTACTGAAGCTTTCTTT
v_call: TRBV23-1; cdr3_length: 9; d_call: NA; j_call: TRBJ1-2; clone_size: NA; cdr3_aa: CASPGGYTF; cdr3_nt: TGCGCCAGCCCTGGCGGCTACACCTTC
v_call: TRBV6-1; cdr3_length: 11; d_call: NA; j_call: TRBJ1-5; clone_size: NA; cdr3_aa: CASSEYVSQHF; cdr3_nt: TGTGCCAGCAGTGAATACGTGTCCCAGCATTTT
v_call: TRBV19; cdr3_length: 17; d_call: NA; j_call: TRBJ2-4; clone_size: NA; cdr3_aa: CASSDTSGGLAKNIQYF; cdr3_nt: TGTGCCAGTAGTGATACATCAGGGGGACTAGCCAAAAACATTCAGTACTTC
v_call: TRBV11-2; cdr3_length: 14; d_call: NA; j_call: TRBJ1-1; clone_size: NA; cdr3_aa: CASSLNGPNTEAFF; cdr3_nt: TGTGCCAGCAGCTTAAACGGACCGAACACTGAAGCTTTCTTT
v_call: TRBV10-3; cdr3_length: 15; d_call: TRBD2; j_call: TRBJ2-1; clone_size: NA; cdr3_aa: CAISGAGGPYNEQFF; cdr3_nt: TGTGCCATCAGTGGAGCGGGGGGGCCATACAATGAGCAGTTCTTC
v_call: TRBV6-5; cdr3_length: 14; d_call: TRBD1; j_call: TRBJ1-1; clone_size: NA; cdr3_aa: CASRSDRVSTEAFF; cdr3_nt: TGTGCCAGCAGGTCTGACAGGGTTAGCACTGAAGCTTTCTTT
v_call: TRBV29-1; cdr3_length: 14; d_call: NA; j_call: TRBJ2-1; clone_size: NA; cdr3_aa: CSVGGGGGYNEQFF; cdr3_nt: TGCAGCGTTGGTGGTGGAGGAGGGTACAATGAGCAGTTCTTC
v_call: TRBV7-3; cdr3_length: 16; d_call: NA; j_call: TRBJ2-1; clone_size: NA; cdr3_aa: CASSSTVGLPLNEQFF; cdr3_nt: TGTGCCAGCAGCTCTACGGTGGGGTTACCTCTCAATGAGCAGTTCTTC
v_call: TRBV28; cdr3_length: 15; d_call: TRBD2; j_call: TRBJ2-7; clone_size: NA; cdr3_aa: CASTRPAGGDYEQYF; cdr3_nt: TGTGCCAGCACCCGCCCGGCGGGGGGAGACTACGAGCAGTACTTC
v_call: TRBV28; cdr3_length: 16; d_call: NA; j_call: TRBJ2-2; clone_size: NA; cdr3_aa: CASLTTGRRNTGELFF; cdr3_nt: TGTGCCAGCCTAACTACAGGGCGGAGGAACACCGGGGAGCTGTTTTTT
v_call: TRBV9; cdr3_length: 15; d_call: NA; j_call: TRBJ2-7; clone_size: NA; cdr3_aa: CASSVGEGQIYEQYF; cdr3_nt: TGTGCCAGCAGCGTAGGAGAAGGACAGATCTACGAGCAGTACTTC
v_call: TRBV19; cdr3_length: 12; d_call: NA; j_call: TRBJ1-1; clone_size: NA; cdr3_aa: CASTIRDSEAFF; cdr3_nt: TGTGCCAGTACCATTAGGGACTCGGAAGCTTTCTTT
v_call: TRBV7-3; cdr3_length: 14; d_call: NA; j_call: TRBJ2-2; clone_size: NA; cdr3_aa: CASSTGSSTGELFF; cdr3_nt: TGTGCCAGCAGCACCGGGTCCTCCACCGGGGAGCTGTTTTTT
v_call: TRBV3-1/TRBV3-2; cdr3_length: 14; d_call: TRBD1; j_call: TRBJ1-2; clone_size: NA; cdr3_aa: CASSSTGQGSGYTF; cdr3_nt: TGTGCCAGCAGCTCAACGGGACAGGGTTCTGGCTACACCTTC
v_call: TRBV15; cdr3_length: 15; d_call: NA; j_call: TRBJ2-7; clone_size: few; cdr3_aa: CATSRDLRVSYEQYF; cdr3_nt: TGTGCCACCAGCAGAGACCTACGCGTCTCCTACGAGCAGTACTTC
v_call: TRBV9; cdr3_length: 13; d_call: TRBD1; j_call: TRBJ2-5; clone_size: once; cdr3_aa: CASSVSGQETQYF; cdr3_nt: TGTGCCAGCAGCGTTTCGGGACAGGAGACCCAGTACTTC
v_call: TRBV5-1; cdr3_length: 16; d_call: TRBD1; j_call: TRBJ2-1; clone_size: NA; cdr3_aa: CASSLTGGQKYNEQFF; cdr3_nt: TGCGCCAGCAGCTTGACTGGGGGACAGAAATACAATGAGCAGTTCTTC
v_call: TRBV18; cdr3_length: 14; d_call: NA; j_call: TRBJ1-5; clone_size: once; cdr3_aa: CASSPYGSNQPQHF; cdr3_nt: TGTGCCAGCTCACCATACGGGAGCAATCAGCCCCAGCATTTT
v_call: TRBV3-1/TRBV3-2; cdr3_length: 15; d_call: TRBD1; j_call: TRBJ1-4; clone_size: NA; cdr3_aa: CASSQGTGKGEKLFF; cdr3_nt: TGTGCCAGCAGCCAAGGGACAGGGAAAGGTGAAAAACTGTTTTTT
v_call: TRBV7-3; cdr3_length: 16; d_call: TRBD1; j_call: TRBJ2-2; clone_size: NA; cdr3_aa: CASSFGTGGNTGELFF; cdr3_nt: TGTGCCAGCAGCTTCGGGACAGGGGGCAACACCGGGGAGCTGTTTTTT
v_call: TRBV6-4; cdr3_length: 10; d_call: NA; j_call: TRBJ2-1; clone_size: NA; cdr3_aa: CADRCGEQFF; cdr3_nt: TGTGCCGACAGGTGCGGCGAGCAGTTCTTC
v_call: TRBV6-2/TRBV6-3; cdr3_length: 13; d_call: NA; j_call: TRBJ2-1; clone_size: NA; cdr3_aa: CASSYPNRDEQFF; cdr3_nt: TGTGCCAGCAGTTACCCGAATCGTGATGAGCAGTTCTTC
v_call: TRBV4-2; cdr3_length: 17; d_call: TRBD1; j_call: TRBJ1-1; clone_size: NA; cdr3_aa: CASSQDRTGTMNTEAFF; cdr3_nt: TGTGCCAGCAGCCAAGATCGGACAGGGACCATGAACACTGAAGCTTTCTTT